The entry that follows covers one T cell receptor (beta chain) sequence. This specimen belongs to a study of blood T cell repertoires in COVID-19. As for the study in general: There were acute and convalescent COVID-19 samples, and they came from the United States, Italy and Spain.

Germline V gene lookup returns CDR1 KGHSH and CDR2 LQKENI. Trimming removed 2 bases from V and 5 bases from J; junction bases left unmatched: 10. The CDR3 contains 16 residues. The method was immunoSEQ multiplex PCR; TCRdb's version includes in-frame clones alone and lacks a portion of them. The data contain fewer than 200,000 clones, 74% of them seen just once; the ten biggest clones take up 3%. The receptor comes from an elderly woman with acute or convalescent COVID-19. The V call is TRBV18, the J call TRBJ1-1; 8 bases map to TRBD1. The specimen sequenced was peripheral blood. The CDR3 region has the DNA TGTGCCAGCTCACCAGGTACAGGGGGGGAGTTTACTGAAGCTTTCTTT. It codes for CASSPGTGGEFTEAFF.